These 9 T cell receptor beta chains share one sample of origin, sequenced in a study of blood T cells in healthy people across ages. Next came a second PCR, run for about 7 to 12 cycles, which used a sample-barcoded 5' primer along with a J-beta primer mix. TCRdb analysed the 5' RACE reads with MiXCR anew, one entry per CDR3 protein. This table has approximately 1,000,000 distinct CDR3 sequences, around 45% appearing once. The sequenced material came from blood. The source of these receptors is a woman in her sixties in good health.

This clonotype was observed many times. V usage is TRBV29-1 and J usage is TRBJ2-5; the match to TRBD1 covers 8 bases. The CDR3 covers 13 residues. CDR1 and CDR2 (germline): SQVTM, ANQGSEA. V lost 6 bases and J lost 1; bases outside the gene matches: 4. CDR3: CSVPGQGQETQYF. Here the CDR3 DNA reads TGCAGCGTGCCCGGACAGGGCCAAGAGACCCAGTACTTC.

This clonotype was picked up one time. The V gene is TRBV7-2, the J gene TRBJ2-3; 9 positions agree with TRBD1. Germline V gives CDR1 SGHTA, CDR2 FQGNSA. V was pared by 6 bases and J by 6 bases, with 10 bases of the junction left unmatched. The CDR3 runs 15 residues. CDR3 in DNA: TGTGCCAGCAGACCGGGACAGGGAAGTGGGGATACGCAGTATTTT. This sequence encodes CASRPGQGSGDTQYF.

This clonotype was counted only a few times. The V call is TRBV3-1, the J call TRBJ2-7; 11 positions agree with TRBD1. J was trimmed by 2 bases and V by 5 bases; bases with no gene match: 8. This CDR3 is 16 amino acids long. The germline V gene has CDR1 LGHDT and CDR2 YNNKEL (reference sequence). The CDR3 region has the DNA TGTGCCAGCAGCACCCGGGACAGGGGGACGCCCTACGAGCAGTACTTC. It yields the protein CASSTRDRGTPYEQYF.

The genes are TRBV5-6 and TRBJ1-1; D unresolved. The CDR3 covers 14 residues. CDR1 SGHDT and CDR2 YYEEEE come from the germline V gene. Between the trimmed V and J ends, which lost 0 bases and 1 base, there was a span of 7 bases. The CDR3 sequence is CASSLGHANTEAFF. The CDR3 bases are TGTGCCAGCAGCTTGGGACACGCGAACACTGAAGCTTTCTTT.

In DNA form, the CDR3 reads TGTGCCAGCAGACTACGGGAGTCGATTGAGCAGTTCTTC. Amino acids: CASRLRESIEQFF. The chain combines TRBV6-6 with TRBJ2-1, with D tentatively TRBD2 (6 bases). V was pared by 6 bases and J by 9 bases, with 15 bases between. CDR1 MNHNY and CDR2 SVGAGI come from the germline V gene (reference sequence). The CDR3 totals 13 residues.

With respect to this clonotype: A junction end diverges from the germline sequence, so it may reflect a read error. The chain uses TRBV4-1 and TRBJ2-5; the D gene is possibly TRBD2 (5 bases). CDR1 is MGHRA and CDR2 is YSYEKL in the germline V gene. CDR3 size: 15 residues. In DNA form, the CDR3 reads TGCGCCAGCGGCCAAGATCGGGCAGGAGGAGAGACCCAGTACTTC. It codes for CASGQDRAGGETQYF.

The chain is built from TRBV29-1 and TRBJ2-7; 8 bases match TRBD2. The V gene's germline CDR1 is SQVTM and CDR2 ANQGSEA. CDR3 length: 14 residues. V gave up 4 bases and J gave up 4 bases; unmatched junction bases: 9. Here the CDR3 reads CSVGGLAEGYEQYF. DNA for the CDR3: TGCAGCGTTGGCGGACTAGCTGAGGGTTACGAGCAGTACTTC.

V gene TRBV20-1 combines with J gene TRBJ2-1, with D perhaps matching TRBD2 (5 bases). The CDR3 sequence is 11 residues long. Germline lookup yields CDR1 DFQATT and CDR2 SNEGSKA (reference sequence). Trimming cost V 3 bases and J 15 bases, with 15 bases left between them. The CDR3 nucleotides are TGCAGTGCTAGTCGGGGATTAGTCGGGTTCTTC. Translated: CSASRGLVGFF.

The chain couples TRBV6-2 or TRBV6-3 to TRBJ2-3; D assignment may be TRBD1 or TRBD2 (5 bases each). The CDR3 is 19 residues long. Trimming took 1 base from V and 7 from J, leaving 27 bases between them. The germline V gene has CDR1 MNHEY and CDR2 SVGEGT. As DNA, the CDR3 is TGTGCCAGCAGTTACTTTGGGGCTCGGGGCGGAGCCGGGTCGAATACGCAGTATTTT. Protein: CASSYFGARGGAGSNTQYF.